The 19 T cell receptor beta chains below all came from one sample that was sequenced in a study of T cells after yellow fever vaccination. TCRdb passed the 5' RACE reads through MiXCR, listing each CDR3 protein once. The table includes 250,000 to 400,000 distinct CDR3 sequences, around 4.5% detected once. This material consisted of PBMCs, taken 15 days after the yellow fever booster vaccination. The source is a man younger than 35 who received the YFV17D yellow fever vaccine.

The chain is built from TRBV6-2 or TRBV6-3 and TRBJ2-1; D assignment may be TRBD1 or TRBD2 (5 bases each). Looked up from germline, CDR1 is MNHEY and CDR2 is SVGEGT. V was clipped by 5 bases and J by 12 bases, with 11 bases between them. There are 11 residues in the CDR3. This chain's CDR3 is CASSNRDGQFF. The CDR3 region has the DNA TGTGCCAGCAGTAACCGGGACGGGCAGTTCTTC.

This clonotype was counted at least ten times. The chain employs TRBV12-3 or TRBV12-4 and TRBJ1-5; D is unclear. V dropped 3 bases and J dropped 5 bases, with 8 bases sitting between them. CDR3 length equals 13 residues. The CDR3, as DNA: TGTGCCAGCAGTTTTAACGGATATCAGCCCCAGCATTTT. It encodes CASSFNGYQPQHF.

This clonotype was recorded at least ten times. This sequence joins TRBV5-1 and TRBJ2-3; D not certain. The CDR3 contains 15 residues. Germline assignment: CDR1 SGHRS and CDR2 YFSETQ. Deletions cut 4 bases from V and 7 bases from J, with 19 bases between. DNA of the CDR3: TGCGCCAGCAGCACAAGTAGGGAAGGATGGCATACGCAGTATTTT. Translated, it gives CASSTSREGWHTQYF.

This clonotype was recorded many times. The rearrangement joins TRBV5-1 to TRBJ2-3; the D is unclear. V lost 1 base to trimming and J lost 0 bases, with 12 bases between them. In germline, CDR1 is SGHRS, CDR2 YFSETQ. This CDR3 has 16 amino acids. CDR3 in DNA: TGCGCCAGCAGCTTGAAAGGGTCCCATAGCACAGATACGCAGTATTTT. Amino acid sequence: CASSLKGSHSTDTQYF.

The sample holds many counts of this clonotype. The rearrangement joins TRBV15 to TRBJ2-2; no definite D call. This CDR3 is built from 15 residues. V lost 1 base to trimming and J lost 2 bases, with 8 bases between them. Germline V CDR1 and CDR2: LNHNV, YYDKDF (reference sequence). The DNA of the CDR3 is TGTGCCACCAGCAGAGGCAGTTTCAACACCGGGGAGCTGTTTTTT. Translated, it gives CATSRGSFNTGELFF.

This clonotype came up many times. The J gene is TRBJ1-3, the V gene TRBV20-1; tentative D call: TRBD1 (5 bases). The CDR3 runs 14 residues. CDR1 DFQATT and CDR2 SNEGSKA come from the germline V gene (reference sequence). V was shortened by 6 bases and J by 0 bases, with 12 bases between the two germline ends. The CDR3 protein is CSALRQSSGNTIYF. The CDR3 nucleotides read TGCAGTGCGTTGCGACAGAGCTCTGGAAACACCATATATTTT.

This clonotype was observed many times. The chain combines TRBV20-1 with TRBJ2-3; the D gene is possibly TRBD2 (5 bases). The V gene lost 3 bases and the J gene lost 1 base, with 8 bases spanning the gap. Germline V lookup: CDR1 DFQATT, CDR2 SNEGSKA (reference sequence). There are 13 residues in the CDR3. The CDR3 DNA reads as TGCAGTGCTAGTTGGACTGGCACAGATACGCAGTATTTT. Translation: CSASWTGTDTQYF.

The V gene is TRBV19, the J gene TRBJ2-2; D gene unclear. CDR3 length: 13 residues. Germline lookup yields CDR1 LNHDA and CDR2 SQIVND (reference sequence). V was shortened by 5 bases and J by 6 bases, with 10 bases between the two germline ends. The CDR3 DNA follows: TGTGCCAGTAGTTACAACATAGCCGGGGAGCTGTTTTTT. Protein product: CASSYNIAGELFF.

The chain recombines TRBV12-3 or TRBV12-4 with TRBJ1-2; D is possibly TRBD1 (6 bases). Trimming removed 5 bases from V and 7 bases from J, with 20 bases in between. The CDR3 has 15 residues. CDR3 nucleotides: TGTGCCAGCAGTAACCAGGGGAGGCTTACTAGTGGCTACACCTTC. It specifies CASSNQGRLTSGYTF.

The chain employs TRBV12-5 and TRBJ1-2; no firm D call. CDR1 is LGHNT, CDR2 FRNRAP, per germline. This CDR3 comprises 13 residues. V dropped 5 bases and J dropped 4 bases, with 11 bases sitting between them. CDR3 nucleotide sequence: TGTGCTAGTGGTCAAGATTTCCCCTATGGCTACACCTTC. It encodes CASGQDFPYGYTF.

This clonotype has at least ten counts. V usage is TRBV12-3 or TRBV12-4 and J usage is TRBJ2-4, with 8 positions matching TRBD2. The CDR3 has 15 residues. The trim removed 8 bases at V and 1 base at J, leaving 7 bases unmatched. The CDR3 coding sequence is TGTGCCAGCTCGATAACGGGGGGGGCCAAAAACATTCAGTACTTC. Translation: CASSITGGAKNIQYF.

This clonotype was picked up a small number of times. The chain employs TRBV5-1 and TRBJ2-4, with D perhaps matching TRBD2 (6 bases). V lost 0 bases to trimming and J lost 5 bases, with 15 bases between them. The germline gives CDR1 SGHRS, CDR2 YFSETQ. The length of the CDR3 is 16 residues. This chain's CDR3 is CASSLAQAGSENIQYF. CDR3 bases: TGCGCCAGCAGCTTGGCCCAGGCGGGATCGGAAAACATTCAGTACTTC.

This clonotype was seen repeatedly, ten times or more. CDR3: CASSEQGLNEKLFF. The CDR3 DNA reads TGTGCCAGCAGTGAACAGGGTCTCAATGAAAAACTGTTTTTT. The chain uses TRBV25-1 and TRBJ1-4; possibly TRBD1 for D (5 bases). In germline, CDR1 is MGHDK, CDR2 SYGVNS. The CDR3 runs 14 residues. V dropped 2 bases and J dropped 5 bases, with 9 bases sitting between them.

This clonotype was counted only a few times. J is TRBJ2-1 and V is TRBV20-1; D uncertain. Germline assignment: CDR1 DFQATT and CDR2 SNEGSKA (reference sequence). The CDR3 loop spans 18 amino acids. The V end lost 0 bases, the J end lost 4 bases, and 22 bases lay between the germline ends. The CDR3: CSARDLSGIYGSYNEQFF. Written as DNA, the CDR3 is TGCAGTGCTAGAGATTTATCTGGGATCTACGGTTCTTACAATGAGCAGTTCTTC.

This clonotype was picked up many times. The V call is TRBV12-3 or TRBV12-4, the J call TRBJ1-2; D call uncertain. Trimming took 1 base from V and 8 from J, leaving 5 bases between them. The CDR3 loop spans 11 amino acids. The CDR3 region has the DNA TGTGCCAGCAGTTTAGGGTACGGCTACACCTTC. Amino acids: CASSLGYGYTF.

This clonotype has a count of ten or more. This chain joins TRBV5-1 and TRBJ1-2, with 8 bases that match TRBD1. The trim removed 7 bases at V and 4 bases at J, leaving 6 bases unmatched. The CDR3 is 13 amino acids. Germline loops: CDR1 SGHRS, CDR2 YFSETQ. Written as DNA, the CDR3 is TGCGCCAGCGGAGATGACAGGGGCTATGGCTACACCTTC. Translation gives CASGDDRGYGYTF.

This clonotype has ten or more counts. The J gene is TRBJ2-1, the V gene TRBV7-8; 11 bases map to TRBD2. Trimming cost V 5 bases and J 7 bases; bases outside gene matches: 10. Germline V gene data show CDR1 as SGHVS and CDR2 as FQNEAQ. CDR3 length: 16 residues. The CDR3 nucleotides are TGTGCCAGCAGCGTACTAGCGGGGGTCGACAGGAATGAGCAGTTCTTC. Its protein product is CASSVLAGVDRNEQFF. Filled out from reference TRBV7-8 and TRBJ2-1, the complete variable domain reads GAGVSQSPRYKVAKRGQDVALRCDPISGHVSLFWYQQALGQGPEFLTYFQNEAQLDKSGLPSDRFFAERPEGSVSTLKIQRTQQEDSAVYLCASSVLAGVDRNEQFFGPGTRLTVL.

This clonotype showed up many times. The genes are TRBV10-1 and TRBJ2-3; unclear D gene. There are 12 residues in the CDR3. Germline V gene data show CDR1 as WNHNN and CDR2 as SYGVQD (reference sequence). Trimming stripped 4 bases from V and 4 bases from J, with 6 bases between. The CDR3 bases are TGCGCCAGCAGTGGACGGCCAGATACGCAGTATTTT. This gives the protein CASSGRPDTQYF.

This clonotype was recorded many times. V and J are TRBV27 and TRBJ2-7; D is unclear. Trimming removed 0 bases from V and 4 bases from J, with 10 bases in between. Per the germline V gene, CDR1 is MNHEY and CDR2 is SMNVEV (reference sequence). The CDR3 consists of 14 residues. The CDR3 coding sequence is TGTGCCAGCAGTTTATCCGGTGCCTTTTACGAGCAGTACTTC. Translation: CASSLSGAFYEQYF.